Shown below are 5 T cell receptor beta chains from a single sample sequenced in a study of beta chain features in type 1 diabetes. Study-level points and caveats: Type 1 diabetes patients had TCRB CDR3s that were shorter (moderately but significantly so) in all four CD4+ subsets.

These receptors' antigens are unknown. Expressed TCRB transcripts got sequenced, as all isolated RNA was reverse transcribed. Assay: immunoSEQ multiplex PCR; the TCRdb copy retains only in-frame clones and omits some. This table holds about 70,000 clones, 49% found once. Sample: central memory CD4+ T cells from blood. The receptor set was obtained from a man aged 25-45 years with type 1 diabetes.

The chain uses TRBV19 and TRBJ1-5; D is undetermined. Germline lookup yields CDR1 LNHDA and CDR2 SQIVND (reference sequence). Trimming took 4 bases from V and 4 from J, leaving 8 bases between them. The CDR3 totals 13 residues. DNA for the CDR3: TGTGCCAGTAGTAACGCACGGAATCAGCCCCAGCATTTT. Protein product: CASSNARNQPQHF. The variable domain in full, completed from reference TRBV19 and TRBJ1-5, reads DGGITQSPKYLFRKEGQNVTLSCEQNLNHDAMYWYRQDPGQGLRLIYYSQIVNDFQKGDIAEGYSVSREKKESFPLTVTSAQKNPTAFYLCASSNARNQPQHFGDGTRLSIL.

This clone was seen more than once but under ten times. V usage is TRBV4-1 and J usage is TRBJ1-5; D is undetermined. Germline V gene lookup returns CDR1 MGHRA and CDR2 YSYEKL. Deletions cut 1 base from V and 5 bases from J, with 12 bases between. The CDR3 totals 15 residues. The CDR3 sequence is CASSQASISYQPQHF. Here the CDR3 DNA reads TGCGCCAGCAGCCAAGCCTCTATAAGTTATCAGCCCCAGCATTTT.

As to this clone: Relative to the germline gene, one junction end is altered; a read error may explain this. The chain links TRBV7-2 to TRBJ2-1; D not certain. Germline V lookup: CDR1 SGHTA, CDR2 FQGNSA. The CDR3 has 12 residues. The CDR3, as DNA: TGTGCCAGCAGCTTAGCACTACTCCCGCTAGTCTTC. It is translated as CASSLALLPLVF. The full variable domain, its missing parts supplied by reference TRBV7-2 and TRBJ2-1, is GAGVSQSPSNKVTEKGKDVELRCDPISGHTALYWYRQSLGQGLEFLIYFQGNSAPDKSGLPSDRFSAERTGGSVSTLTIQRTQQEDSAVYLCASSLALLPLVFGPGTRLTVL.

This rearrangement joins TRBV29-1 to TRBJ2-1; a possible D gene is TRBD2 (5 bases). The CDR3 is made up of 13 amino acids. Germline V CDR1 and CDR2: SQVTM, ANQGSEA. Trimming left V 3 bases short and J 0 bases short, with 6 bases between. The CDR3 DNA sequence: TGCAGCGTTGATGAGGGCTCCTACAATGAGCAGTTCTTC. It translates to CSVDEGSYNEQFF.

The sample holds a few counts of this clone. The rearrangement links TRBV23-1 to TRBJ1-5; 10 bases line up with TRBD1. TRBV23-1 is reported as an ORF; its role is uncertain. Trimming at V came to 3 bases and at J to 4 bases, leaving 9 bases not matched to a gene. The CDR3 loop spans 17 amino acids. Written as DNA, the CDR3 is TGCGCCAGCAGTCACTCCGGACAGGGGGTATCAAATCAGCCCCAGCATTTT. This codes for CASSHSGQGVSNQPQHF.